This is a list of T cell receptor beta chains from one sample in a study of T cell repertoires in cytomegalovirus infection. TCRdb redid the calling of the reads with MiXCR, one entry per CDR3 protein. The repertoire consists of 350,000 to 550,000 distinct CDR3 sequences, with roughly 30% occurring once and the leading ten covering roughly 15%. Sequencing was performed on PBMCs. The origin of the receptors is a human donor in good health (CMV status not recorded). Some clones in this sample may be carry-over from other donors' samples. Each CDR3 is given with its conserved first and last residue. D genes are given only for firm matches. The size of a clone is reported for some rows only, either as once, few or many, or as a class for expanded clones.

D gene | J gene | CDR3 length | V gene | clone size | CDR3 DNA | CDR3 protein
. | TRBJ1-5 | 15 | TRBV7-6 | few | TGTGCCAGCAGCTTAGAGACTGGACAGCATCAGCCCCAGCATTTT | CASSLETGQHQPQHF
. | TRBJ1-3 | 16 | TRBV19 | few | TGTGCCAGTAGTATCTGGGACGGGGGACTGGAAATCACCATATATTTT | CASSIWDGGLEITIYF
TRBD1 | TRBJ1-1 | 14 | TRBV12-3/TRBV12-4 | . | TGTGCCAGCAGCACTAGACAGGGGGCAATTGAAGCTTTCTTT | CASSTRQGAIEAFF
. | TRBJ1-1 | 13 | TRBV28 | few | TGTGCCAGCAACGAACAGGGGAACACTGAAGCTTTCTTT | CASNEQGNTEAFF
TRBD1 | TRBJ2-7 | 15 | TRBV12-3/TRBV12-4 | . | TGTGCCAGCACCCTAGGAACAGGGGGTAGGTACGAGCAGTACTTC | CASTLGTGGRYEQYF
TRBD2 | TRBJ2-3 | 16 | TRBV7-8 | . | TGTGCCAGCAGCTCGGGGGGGCTAGCGGGGGTAGATACGCAGTATTTT | CASSSGGLAGVDTQYF
. | TRBJ1-1 | 15 | TRBV19 | . | TGTGCCAGTAGTCCATGGTTGGCCGGGGACACTGAAGCTTTCTTT | CASSPWLAGDTEAFF
. | TRBJ1-2 | 15 | TRBV5-6 | . | TGTGCCAGCAGCTTTAGGGGCGGTTCTAACTATGGCTACACCTTC | CASSFRGGSNYGYTF
TRBD1 | TRBJ1-1 | 17 | TRBV7-6 | . | TGTGCCAGCAGCTTAGCTACGACAGGGGTTGATGTGACTGAAGCTTTCTTT | CASSLATTGVDVTEAFF
. | TRBJ2-2 | 13 | TRBV2 | . | TGTGCCAGCCGAAGGGTTGAACCCGGGGAGCTGTTTTTT | CASRRVEPGELFF
. | TRBJ1-5 | 14 | TRBV6-1 | . | TGTGCCAGCAACCCGGGACTGAACAATCAGCCCCAGCATTTT | CASNPGLNNQPQHF
. | TRBJ1-6 | 16 | TRBV9 | few | TGTGCCAGCAGCGTAGATGGGAGCTCCTATAATTCACCCCTCCACTTT | CASSVDGSSYNSPLHF
TRBD2 | TRBJ2-7 | 17 | TRBV5-3 | . | TGTGCCAGAAGCTTAGGGTATACTAGCGGGGATACCTACGAGCAGTACTTC | CARSLGYTSGDTYEQYF
TRBD1 | TRBJ2-1 | 15 | TRBV2 | . | TGTGCCAGCAGATGGGGACAGGACCCCTACAATGAGCAGTTCTTC | CASRWGQDPYNEQFF
. | TRBJ1-3 | 12 | TRBV7-9 | few | TGTGCCAGCAGCACAAGTGGTGACACCATATATTTT | CASSTSGDTIYF
TRBD2 | TRBJ2-2 | 17 | TRBV20-1 | . | TGCAGTGCTAGGGGACTAGCGGGGGGGAAGAACACCGGGGAGCTGTTTTTT | CSARGLAGGKNTGELFF
. | TRBJ1-2 | 13 | TRBV7-9 | few | TGTGCCAGCAGCTCCCACCCTGAAGCCGGCTACACCTTC | CASSSHPEAGYTF
. | TRBJ2-1 | 14 | TRBV12-3/TRBV12-4 | few | TGTGCCAGCACCCACTATCCCGACTACAATGAGCAGTTCTTC | CASTHYPDYNEQFF
TRBD1 | TRBJ1-5 | 15 | TRBV7-2 | many | TGTGCCAGCAGCTTAGCACGACAGGGTAATCAGCCCCAGCATTTT | CASSLARQGNQPQHF
. | TRBJ1-1 | 13 | TRBV6-5 | . | TGTGCCAGCAGCCCCCTTTGGGATACTGAAGCTTTCTTT | CASSPLWDTEAFF
TRBD2 | TRBJ2-3 | 14 | TRBV2 | . | TGTGCCAGCCAGCGGGGGGAGGGCACAGATACGCAGTATTTT | CASQRGEGTDTQYF
. | TRBJ1-5 | 13 | TRBV19 | . | TGTGCCAGTACCCCGTTTAGCAATCAGCCCCAGCATTTT | CASTPFSNQPQHF
. | TRBJ1-1 | 13 | TRBV6-8 | . | TGTGCCCCCACAGGTTCCTTGAACACTGAAGCTTTCTTT | CAPTGSLNTEAFF
. | TRBJ1-5 | 15 | TRBV6-2/TRBV6-3 | . | TGTGCCAGCAGGCCCCTCACGGGGGACAATCAGCCCCAGCATTTT | CASRPLTGDNQPQHF
. | TRBJ1-2 | 14 | TRBV20-1 | many | TGCAGTGCTAGTCTTGTCCACCCAAAATATGGCTACACCTTC | CSASLVHPKYGYTF
. | TRBJ1-5 | 16 | TRBV6-1 | many | TGTGCCAGCAGTGAAGATACGACTTACCCCAATCAGCCCCAGCATTTT | CASSEDTTYPNQPQHF
TRBD1 | TRBJ2-2 | 20 | TRBV27 | few | TGTGCCAGCAGTCTAGGTACCGGGACAGGGTTTTCCGCGAACACCGGGGAGCTGTTTTTT | CASSLGTGTGFSANTGELFF
TRBD2 | TRBJ2-3 | 15 | TRBV27 | . | TGTGCCAGCACCAACAGCGGGACGTACACAGATACGCAGTATTTT | CASTNSGTYTDTQYF
. | TRBJ1-4 | 13 | TRBV7-9 | many | TGTGCCAGCAAACGGTGGCAGAACGAAAAACTGTTTTTT | CASKRWQNEKLFF
TRBD2 | TRBJ2-3 | 18 | TRBV5-4 | . | TGTGCCAGCAGCCCCGGGACTAGCGGGGGGGGAAGCACAGATACGCAGTATTTT | CASSPGTSGGGSTDTQYF
TRBD1 | TRBJ1-5 | 15 | TRBV7-2 | few | TGTGCCAGCAGCTTAGGGGAGACAGGGGTTCAGCCCCAGCATTTT | CASSLGETGVQPQHF
. | TRBJ1-3 | 11 | TRBV6-1 | many | TGTGCCAGCGAGCTGGGGAACACCATATATTTT | CASELGNTIYF
. | TRBJ1-2 | 15 | TRBV6-5 | . | TGTGCCAGCAGACCGCAGCGGAAACCTAACTATGGCTACACCTTC | CASRPQRKPNYGYTF
TRBD1 | TRBJ1-2 | 15 | TRBV6-5 | . | TGTGCCAGCAGTACGGGACAGGGAGCCAACTATGGCTACACCTTC | CASSTGQGANYGYTF
. | TRBJ2-5 | 17 | TRBV12-3/TRBV12-4 | few | TGTGCCAGCAGAGAGTCCCCGGGACACCGAGAGGAAGAGACCCAGTACTTC | CASRESPGHREEETQYF
TRBD1 | TRBJ1-5 | 20 | TRBV20-1 | . | TGCAGTGCTGATGGGCCCTCGGGACAGGGCGCAGCAAAAAAATATCAGCCCCAGCATTTT | CSADGPSGQGAAKKYQPQHF
TRBD1 | TRBJ2-2 | 16 | TRBV18 | . | TGTGCCAGCTCACCACCGACAGGGCGAACCACCGGGGAGCTGTTTTTT | CASSPPTGRTTGELFF
TRBD1 | TRBJ1-5 | 15 | TRBV6-2/TRBV6-3 | few | TGTGCCAGCAGCGAACAGGGGGGCAGCAATCAGCCCCAGCATTTT | CASSEQGGSNQPQHF
. | TRBJ2-3 | 15 | TRBV6-5 | few | TGTGCCAGCAGTTACCAAGTATCTAGCACAGATACGCAGTATTTT | CASSYQVSSTDTQYF
TRBD2 | TRBJ2-3 | 15 | TRBV24-1 | few | TGTGCCACCAGCGGCCGGAGGACTAGCAGAGATACGCAGTATTTT | CATSGRRTSRDTQYF
TRBD1 | TRBJ2-3 | 15 | TRBV20-1 | . | TGCAGTGCCCCGACAGGGGTTGAAAACACAGATACGCAGTATTTT | CSAPTGVENTDTQYF
TRBD1 | TRBJ1-6 | 18 | TRBV7-8 | . | TGTGCCAGCAGCTTAGCCAGACAGGGAGGACCCTATAATTCACCCCTCCAATTT | CASSLARQGGPYNSPLQF
. | TRBJ1-2 | 16 | TRBV18 | few | TGTGCCAGCTCACCAAATGTCGCAGAGGGTAACTATGGCTACACCTTC | CASSPNVAEGNYGYTF
. | TRBJ2-1 | 17 | TRBV3-1 | few | TGTGCCAGCAGCCAAATCGGGGGAGTTGGGCATCACAATGAGCAGTTCTTC | CASSQIGGVGHHNEQFF
. | TRBJ1-1 | 13 | TRBV29-1 | few | TGCAGCGTTAGGAGAGGGGCCAACACTGAAGCTTTCTTT | CSVRRGANTEAFF
. | TRBJ1-2 | 14 | TRBV6-2/TRBV6-3 | . | TGTGCCAGCAGTCCCGACACACTTAACTATGGCTACACCTTC | CASSPDTLNYGYTF
. | TRBJ2-1 | 14 | TRBV6-5 | many | TGTGCCAGCAGTTACGAGTGGGGCCGGAATGAGCAGTTCTTC | CASSYEWGRNEQFF
TRBD2 | TRBJ2-3 | 17 | TRBV7-2 | . | TGTGCCAGCAGCCGACCCGGGACTAGCGGGGGCACAGATACGCAGTATTTT | CASSRPGTSGGTDTQYF
. | TRBJ2-3 | 18 | TRBV6-2/TRBV6-3 | few | TGTGCCAGCAGTTACGAGATTGGGGGCCTCCGCGAGACAGATACGCAGTATTTT | CASSYEIGGLRETDTQYF
. | TRBJ2-2 | 16 | TRBV7-9 | many | TGTGCCAGCAGCTTTGCGAGGGAGCGTCCCGCCGGGGAGCTGTTTTTT | CASSFARERPAGELFF
TRBD2 | TRBJ2-2 | 14 | TRBV6-2/TRBV6-3 | . | TGTGCCAGCAGTTATGCGGGGGGTCCCGGGGAGCTGTTTTTT | CASSYAGGPGELFF
. | TRBJ2-3 | 15 | TRBV11-2 | . | TGTGCCAGCAGCTTCATAGGACAAAGCACAGATACGCAGTATTTT | CASSFIGQSTDTQYF
TRBD2 | TRBJ2-7 | 12 | TRBV20-1 | . | TGCAGTGCTAGACTCGGGGGGGCTGAGCAGTACTTC | CSARLGGAEQYF
. | TRBJ1-1 | 14 | TRBV6-1 | few | TGTGCCAGCAGGAGGGACGGAGGGAACACTGAAGCTTTCTTT | CASRRDGGNTEAFF
. | TRBJ2-3 | 14 | TRBV29-1 | few | TGCAGCGTTGAATCGGGGGTAGGAGCAGATACGCAGTATTTT | CSVESGVGADTQYF
. | TRBJ2-1 | 16 | TRBV20-1 | . | TGCAGTGCTACAGATAAATCCGGAAGCACTCTCAATGAGCAGTTCTTC | CSATDKSGSTLNEQFF
TRBD1 | TRBJ1-3 | 13 | TRBV5-5 | . | TGTGCCAGCAGCCACACAGGGGGTGACACCATATATTTT | CASSHTGGDTIYF
TRBD1 | TRBJ2-3 | 15 | TRBV12-3/TRBV12-4 | . | TGTGCCAGCAATATCGGACAGGTCAGAGCAGATACGCAGTATTTT | CASNIGQVRADTQYF
TRBD2 | TRBJ2-5 | 12 | TRBV28 | . | TGTGCCAGCAGCCCTAGCGGGGGGCGACGATACTTC | CASSPSGGRRYF